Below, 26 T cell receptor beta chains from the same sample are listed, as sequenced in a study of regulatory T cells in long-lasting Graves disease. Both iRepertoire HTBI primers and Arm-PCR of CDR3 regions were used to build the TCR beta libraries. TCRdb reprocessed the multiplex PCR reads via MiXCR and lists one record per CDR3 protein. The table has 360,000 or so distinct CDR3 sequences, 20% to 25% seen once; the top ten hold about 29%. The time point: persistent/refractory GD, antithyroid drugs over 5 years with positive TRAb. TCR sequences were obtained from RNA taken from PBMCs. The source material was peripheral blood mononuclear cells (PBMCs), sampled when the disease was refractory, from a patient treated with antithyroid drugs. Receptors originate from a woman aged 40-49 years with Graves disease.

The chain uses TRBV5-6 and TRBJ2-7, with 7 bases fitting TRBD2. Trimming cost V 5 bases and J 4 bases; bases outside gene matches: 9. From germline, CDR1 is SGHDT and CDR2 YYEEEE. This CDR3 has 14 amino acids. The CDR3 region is CASRPIAGGYEQYF. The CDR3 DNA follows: TGTGCCAGCAGACCTATAGCGGGTGGTTACGAGCAGTACTTC.

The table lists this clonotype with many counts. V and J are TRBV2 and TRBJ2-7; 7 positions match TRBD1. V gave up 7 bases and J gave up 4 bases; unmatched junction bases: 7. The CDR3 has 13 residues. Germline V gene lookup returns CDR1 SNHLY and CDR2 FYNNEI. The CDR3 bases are TGTGCCAGCATGTCGGGACAGAGGTACGAGCAGTACTTC. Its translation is CASMSGQRYEQYF. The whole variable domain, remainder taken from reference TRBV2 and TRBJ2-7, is EPEVTQTPSHQVTQMGQEVILRCVPISNHLYFYWYRQILGQKVEFLVSFYNNEISEKSEIFDDQFSVERPDGSNFTLKIRSTKLEDSAMYFCASMSGQRYEQYFGPGTRLTVT.

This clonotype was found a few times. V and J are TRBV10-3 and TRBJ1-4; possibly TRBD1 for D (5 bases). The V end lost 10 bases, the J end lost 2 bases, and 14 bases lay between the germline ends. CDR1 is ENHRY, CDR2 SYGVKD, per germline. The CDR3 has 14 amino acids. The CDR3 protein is CATRGVSTNEKLFF. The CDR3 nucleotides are TGTGCCACCCGGGGGGTTTCGACTAATGAAAAACTGTTTTTT.

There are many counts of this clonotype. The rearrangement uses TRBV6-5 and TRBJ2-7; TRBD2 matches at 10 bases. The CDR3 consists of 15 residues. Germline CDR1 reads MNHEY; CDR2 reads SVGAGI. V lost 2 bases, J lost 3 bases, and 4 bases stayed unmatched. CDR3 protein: CASSYGSSGSYEQYF. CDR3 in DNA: TGTGCCAGCAGTTACGGGTCTAGCGGGAGCTACGAGCAGTACTTC.

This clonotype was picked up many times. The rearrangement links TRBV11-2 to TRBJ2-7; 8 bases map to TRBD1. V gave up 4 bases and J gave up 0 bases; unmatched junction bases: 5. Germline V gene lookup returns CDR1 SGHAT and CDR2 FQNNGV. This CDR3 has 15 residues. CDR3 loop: CASSYGTGPSYEQYF. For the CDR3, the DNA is TGTGCCAGCAGCTATGGGACAGGACCCTCCTACGAGCAGTACTTC.

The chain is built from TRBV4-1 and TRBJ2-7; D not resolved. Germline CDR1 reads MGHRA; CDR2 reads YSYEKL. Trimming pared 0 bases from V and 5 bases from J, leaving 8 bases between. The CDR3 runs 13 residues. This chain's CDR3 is CASSQDWGHEQYF. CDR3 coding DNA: TGCGCCAGCAGCCAAGATTGGGGTCACGAGCAGTACTTC.

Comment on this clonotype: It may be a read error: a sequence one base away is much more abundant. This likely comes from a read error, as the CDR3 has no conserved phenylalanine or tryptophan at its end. CDR3: CASSYSIVETQYL. The DNA for the CDR3 is TGTGCCAGCAGTTACTCGATTGTTGAGACCCAGTACCTC. The gene calls are TRBV6-6 and TRBJ2-5; D is unresolved. This CDR3 contains 13 residues. Germline V gene sequence: CDR1 MNHNY, CDR2 SVGAGI (reference sequence). V was cut by 0 bases and J by 5 bases, with 7 bases left in between.

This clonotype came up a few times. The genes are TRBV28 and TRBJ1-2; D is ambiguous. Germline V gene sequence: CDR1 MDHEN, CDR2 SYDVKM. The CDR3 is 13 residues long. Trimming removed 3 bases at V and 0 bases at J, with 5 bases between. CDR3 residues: CASSLEANYGYTF. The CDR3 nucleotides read TGTGCCAGCAGTTTGGAGGCTAACTATGGCTACACCTTC.

The CDR3 DNA reads TGTGCCAGCAGTACGATCAGGGGTAGTTGGGTGCCGGAAGGCTACACCTTC. Its translation is CASSTIRGSWVPEGYTF. This chain joins TRBV12-3 or TRBV12-4 and TRBJ1-2; the D gene is possibly TRBD1 (6 bases). The CDR3 is made up of 17 amino acids. V was clipped by 5 bases and J by 8 bases, with 27 bases between them.

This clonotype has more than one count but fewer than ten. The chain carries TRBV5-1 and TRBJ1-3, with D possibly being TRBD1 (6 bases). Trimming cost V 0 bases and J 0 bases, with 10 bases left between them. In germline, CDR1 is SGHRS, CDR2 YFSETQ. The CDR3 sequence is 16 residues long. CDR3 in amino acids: CASSLEGGYSGNTIYF. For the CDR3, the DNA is TGCGCCAGCAGCTTGGAGGGGGGTTACTCTGGAAACACCATATATTTT.

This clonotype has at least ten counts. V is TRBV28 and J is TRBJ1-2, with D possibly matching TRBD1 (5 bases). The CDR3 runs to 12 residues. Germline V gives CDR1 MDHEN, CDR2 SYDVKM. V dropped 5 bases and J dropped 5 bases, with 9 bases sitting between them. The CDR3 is CASSPTDYGYTF. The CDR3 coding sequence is TGTGCCAGCAGTCCGACAGATTATGGCTACACCTTC.

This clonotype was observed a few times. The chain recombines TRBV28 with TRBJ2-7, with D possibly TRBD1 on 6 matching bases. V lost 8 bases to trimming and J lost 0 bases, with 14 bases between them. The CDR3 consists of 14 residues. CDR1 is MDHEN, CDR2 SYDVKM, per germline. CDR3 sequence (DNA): TGTGCCAGCTCTTGCAGGGGAAGCTCCTACGAGCAGTACTTC. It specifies CASSCRGSSYEQYF.

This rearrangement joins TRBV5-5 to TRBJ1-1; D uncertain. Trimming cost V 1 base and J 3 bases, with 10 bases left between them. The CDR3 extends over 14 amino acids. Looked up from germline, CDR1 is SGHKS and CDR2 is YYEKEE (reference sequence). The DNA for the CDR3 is TGTGCCAGCAGCTTGAGTTTGGTCGACACTGAAGCTTTCTTT. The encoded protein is CASSLSLVDTEAFF.

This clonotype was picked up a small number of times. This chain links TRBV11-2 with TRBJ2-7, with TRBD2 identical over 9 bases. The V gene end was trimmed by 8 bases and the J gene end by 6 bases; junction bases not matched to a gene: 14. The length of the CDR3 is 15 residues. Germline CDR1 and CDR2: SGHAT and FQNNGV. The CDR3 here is CASFGLSAGGIEQYF. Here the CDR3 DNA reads TGTGCCAGCTTTGGACTCTCTGCGGGGGGGATCGAGCAGTACTTC.

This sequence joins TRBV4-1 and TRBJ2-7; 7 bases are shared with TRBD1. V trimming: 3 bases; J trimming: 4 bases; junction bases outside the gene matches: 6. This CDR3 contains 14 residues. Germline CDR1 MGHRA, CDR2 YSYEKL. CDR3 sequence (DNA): TGCGCCAGCAGCCATCCGGGACAGACATACGAGCAGTACTTC. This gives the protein CASSHPGQTYEQYF.

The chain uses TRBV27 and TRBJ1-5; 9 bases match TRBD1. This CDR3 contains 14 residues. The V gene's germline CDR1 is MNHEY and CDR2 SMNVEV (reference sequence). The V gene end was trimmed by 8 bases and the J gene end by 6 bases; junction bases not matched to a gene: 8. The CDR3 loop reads CASGRTGEGQPQHF. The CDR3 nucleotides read TGTGCCAGCGGGCGGACAGGGGAAGGTCAGCCCCAGCATTTT.

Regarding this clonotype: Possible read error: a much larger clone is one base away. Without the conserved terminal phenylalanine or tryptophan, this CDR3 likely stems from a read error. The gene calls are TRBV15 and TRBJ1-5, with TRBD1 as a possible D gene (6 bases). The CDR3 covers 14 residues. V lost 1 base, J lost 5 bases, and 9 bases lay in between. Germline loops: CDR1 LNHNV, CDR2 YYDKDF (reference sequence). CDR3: CATSRGDIHQPQHL. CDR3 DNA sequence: TGTGCCACCAGCAGAGGGGACATCCATCAGCCCCAGCATTTA.

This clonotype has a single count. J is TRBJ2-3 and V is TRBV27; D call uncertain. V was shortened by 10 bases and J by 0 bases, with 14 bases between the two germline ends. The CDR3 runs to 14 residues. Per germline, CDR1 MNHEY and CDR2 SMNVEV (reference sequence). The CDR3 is CATQLLGSTDTQYF. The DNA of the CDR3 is TGTGCCACCCAATTGCTAGGGAGCACAGATACGCAGTATTTT.

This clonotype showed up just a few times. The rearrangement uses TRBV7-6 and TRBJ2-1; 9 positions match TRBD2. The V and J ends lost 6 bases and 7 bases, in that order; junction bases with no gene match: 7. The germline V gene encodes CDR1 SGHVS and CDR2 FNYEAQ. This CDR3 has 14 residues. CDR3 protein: CASSSGLAANEQFF. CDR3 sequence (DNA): TGTGCCAGCAGTTCGGGACTAGCCGCTAATGAGCAGTTCTTC. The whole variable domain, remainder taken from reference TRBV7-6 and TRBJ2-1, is GAGVSQSPRYKVTKRGQDVALRCDPISGHVSLYWYRQALGQGPEFLTYFNYEAQQDKSGLPNDRFSAERPEGSISTLTIQRTEQRDSAMYRCASSSGLAANEQFFGPGTRLTVL.

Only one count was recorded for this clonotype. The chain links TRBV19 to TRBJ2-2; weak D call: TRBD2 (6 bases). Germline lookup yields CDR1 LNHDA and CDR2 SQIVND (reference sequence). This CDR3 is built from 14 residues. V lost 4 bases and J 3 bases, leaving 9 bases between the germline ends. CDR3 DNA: TGTGCCAGTAGTAGTCAGCGGGACACCGGGGAGCTGTTTTTT. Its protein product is CASSSQRDTGELFF.

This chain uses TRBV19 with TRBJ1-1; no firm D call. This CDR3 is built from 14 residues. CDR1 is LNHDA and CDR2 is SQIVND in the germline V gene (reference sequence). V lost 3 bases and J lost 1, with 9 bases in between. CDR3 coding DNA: TGTGCCAGTAGTATTGGGCAGCCGAACACTGAAGCTTTCTTT. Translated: CASSIGQPNTEAFF.

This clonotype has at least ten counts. CDR3 region: CSAADRASYEQYF. CDR3 coding DNA: TGCAGTGCTGCGGACAGGGCTTCCTACGAGCAGTACTTC. The genes are TRBV20-1 and TRBJ2-7; 8 bases line up with TRBD1. There are 13 residues in the CDR3. Looked up from germline, CDR1 is DFQATT and CDR2 is SNEGSKA (reference sequence). Trimming cost V 5 bases and J 1 base; bases outside gene matches: 4.

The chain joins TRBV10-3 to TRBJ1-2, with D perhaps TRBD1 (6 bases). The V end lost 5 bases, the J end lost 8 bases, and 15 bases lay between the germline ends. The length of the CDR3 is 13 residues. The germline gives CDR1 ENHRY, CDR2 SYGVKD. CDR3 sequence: CAISPDRNWGYTF. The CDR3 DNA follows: TGTGCCATCAGTCCCGACAGGAATTGGGGCTACACCTTC.

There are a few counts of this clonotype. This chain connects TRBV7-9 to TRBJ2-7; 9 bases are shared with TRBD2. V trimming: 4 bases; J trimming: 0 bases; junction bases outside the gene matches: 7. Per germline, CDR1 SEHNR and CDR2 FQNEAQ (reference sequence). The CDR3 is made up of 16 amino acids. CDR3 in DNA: TGTGCCAGCAGCTCGTACCGACTAGCGGACTCCTACGAGCAGTACTTC. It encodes CASSSYRLADSYEQYF. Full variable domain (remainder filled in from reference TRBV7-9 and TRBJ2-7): DTGVSQNPRHKITKRGQNVTFRCDPISEHNRLYWYRQTLGQGPEFLTYFQNEAQLEKSRLLSDRFSAERPKGSFSTLEIQRTEQGDSAMYLCASSSYRLADSYEQYFGPGTRLTVT.

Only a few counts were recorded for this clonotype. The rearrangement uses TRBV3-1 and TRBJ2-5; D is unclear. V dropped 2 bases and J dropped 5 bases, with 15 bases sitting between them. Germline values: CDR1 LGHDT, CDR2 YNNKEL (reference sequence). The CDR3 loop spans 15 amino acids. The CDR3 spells CASSQKPRRAETQYF. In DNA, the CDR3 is TGTGCCAGCAGCCAAAAACCCCGCCGTGCGGAGACCCAGTACTTC.

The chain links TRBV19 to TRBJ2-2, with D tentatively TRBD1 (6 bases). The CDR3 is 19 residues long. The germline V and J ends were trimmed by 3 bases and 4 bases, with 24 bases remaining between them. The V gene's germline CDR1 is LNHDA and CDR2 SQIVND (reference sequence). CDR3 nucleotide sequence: TGTGCCAGTAGTATTAACTCCGCTCTAGGGGACATCGGCACCGGGGAGCTGTTTTTT. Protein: CASSINSALGDIGTGELFF.